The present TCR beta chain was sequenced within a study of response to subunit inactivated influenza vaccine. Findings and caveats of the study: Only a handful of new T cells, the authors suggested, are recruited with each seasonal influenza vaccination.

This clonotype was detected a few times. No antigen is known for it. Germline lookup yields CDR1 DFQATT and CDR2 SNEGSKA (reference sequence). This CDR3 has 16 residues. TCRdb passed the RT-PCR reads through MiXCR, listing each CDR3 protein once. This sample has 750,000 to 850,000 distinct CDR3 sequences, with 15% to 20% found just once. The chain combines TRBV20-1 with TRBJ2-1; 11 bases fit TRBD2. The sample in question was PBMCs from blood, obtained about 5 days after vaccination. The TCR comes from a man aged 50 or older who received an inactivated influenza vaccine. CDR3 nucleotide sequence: TGCAGCGCCTGGGCCTGGGAACTAGCGGGAGAGGGGGAGCAGTTCTTC. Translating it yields CSAWAWELAGEGEQFF.